This T cell receptor (beta chain) was sequenced in a study of blood T cell repertoires in COVID-19. The wider study: COVID-19 samples collected from the United States, Italy and Spain covered acute and convalescent phases.

The germline CDR1 and CDR2 sequences are SNHLY and FYNNEI. Trimming removed 4 bases from V and 0 bases from J; junction bases left unmatched: 4. The CDR3 spans 15 residues. As originally analysed: For nucleated cells, counts were estimated from reference gene primer amplification. Sequencing used immunoSEQ multiplex PCR; TCRdb keeps in-frame clones, though not all of them. V and J calls and clone size follow that table, whereas D and trimming were derived from the DNA. The table has 25,000 to 35,000 clones, roughly 88% seen once; the top ten hold 5.9%. Sequencing input: peripheral blood. The source of this sequence is a human donor in a cohort sampled during active COVID-19. The chain carries TRBV2 and TRBJ2-3, with 7 nucleotides matching TRBD1. As DNA, the CDR3 is TGTGCCAGCAGTGGGGGACAGCCTAGCACAGATACGCAGTATTTT. Translation: CASSGGQPSTDTQYF.